This T cell receptor beta chain stems from a study of control samples from healthy donors and cancer patients. Trimming took 3 bases from V and 7 from J, leaving 10 bases between them. This CDR3 spans 12 amino acids. The germline V gene has CDR1 SNHLY and CDR2 FYNNEI. This table comes from immunoSEQ multiplex PCR, and its TCRdb copy is limited to in-frame clones, with some not included. The sample comprises 15,000 to 20,000 clones, 88% of which are singletons, and about a tenth rests with the top ten. Material: PBMCs. This rearrangement joins TRBV2 to TRBJ2-7; no definite D call. This TCR was recovered from a woman aged 60-75 years with head and neck cancer. This CDR3 is CASSDRYREQYF. In DNA form, the CDR3 reads TGTGCCAGCAGTGATAGGTATCGGGAGCAGTACTTC.